These 14 T cell receptor beta chains came from one sample sequenced in a study of T cell responses to AZD1222 COVID-19 vaccine. Assay: immunoSEQ multiplex PCR; the TCRdb copy retains only in-frame clones and omits some. The table lists 100,000 or so clones, approximately 91% of them singletons. The sample consisted of peripheral blood, taken on day 0 of AZD1222 vaccination. The receptors derive from an adult in good health.

The chain joins TRBV2 to TRBJ1-3, with TRBD1 matching 8 bases. The germline V gene has CDR1 SNHLY and CDR2 FYNNEI. V lost 4 bases to trimming and J lost 2 bases; unmatched junction nucleotides: 4. This CDR3 comprises 15 residues. DNA of the CDR3: TGTGCCAGCAGTGGCCCCAGGGGGCCTGGAAACACCATATATTTT. The encoded protein is CASSGPRGPGNTIYF.

The chain employs TRBV19 and TRBJ1-2; the match to TRBD1 covers 8 bases. Germline V CDR1 and CDR2: LNHDA, SQIVND (reference sequence). CDR3 length equals 14 residues. V lost 8 bases to trimming and J lost 7 bases; unmatched junction nucleotides: 12. DNA for the CDR3: TGTGCCAGTCAACTACAGGGGGTATTTGGTGGCTACACCTTC. It codes for CASQLQGVFGGYTF.

This clone was recorded a few times. The gene calls are TRBV7-9 and TRBJ1-6; 10 nucleotides line up with TRBD1. The germline gives CDR1 SEHNR, CDR2 FQNEAQ (reference sequence). V was clipped by 4 bases and J by 6 bases; unmatched bases: 3. The CDR3 extends over 15 amino acids. The CDR3 is CASSSTGGSNSPLHF. DNA for the CDR3: TGTGCCAGCAGCTCGACAGGGGGCAGTAATTCACCCCTCCACTTT. Filled out from reference TRBV7-9 and TRBJ1-6, the complete variable domain reads DTGVSQNPRHKITKRGQNVTFRCDPISEHNRLYWYRQTLGQGPEFLTYFQNEAQLEKSRLLSDRFSAERPKGSFSTLEIQRTEQGDSAMYLCASSSTGGSNSPLHFGNGTRLTVT.

This chain connects TRBV2 to TRBJ2-7; D remains ambiguous. The CDR3 loop spans 12 amino acids. Trimming left V 1 base short and J 3 bases short, with 4 bases between. Germline V gene data show CDR1 as SNHLY and CDR2 as FYNNEI. The CDR3 sequence: CASSEGFYEQYF. CDR3 in DNA: TGTGCCAGCAGTGAAGGGTTCTACGAGCAGTACTTC. Together with reference TRBV2 and TRBJ2-7, the CDR3 gives the full variable domain: EPEVTQTPSHQVTQMGQEVILRCVPISNHLYFYWYRQILGQKVEFLVSFYNNEISEKSEIFDDQFSVERPDGSNFTLKIRSTKLEDSAMYFCASSEGFYEQYFGPGTRLTVT.

The chain is built from TRBV2 and TRBJ2-3; D perhaps matches TRBD2 (5 bases). This CDR3 comprises 13 residues. Trimming took 7 bases from V and 6 from J, leaving 14 bases between them. Germline CDR1 reads SNHLY; CDR2 reads FYNNEI. The CDR3 nucleotides are TGTGCCAGCACCGCGGGTCCCGGGGATACGCAGTATTTT. Translated, it gives CASTAGPGDTQYF.

The chain uses TRBV5-1 and TRBJ2-1; TRBD2 aligns across 9 bases. Germline CDR1 reads SGHRS; CDR2 reads YFSETQ. The CDR3 has 14 amino acids. The V segment lost 3 bases and the J segment 8 bases; nucleotides outside the gene matches: 6. CDR3 nucleotide sequence: TGCGCCAGCAGCTGGGGACTAGCAGTGGATGAGCAGTTCTTC. Amino acids: CASSWGLAVDEQFF. The variable domain in full, completed from reference TRBV5-1 and TRBJ2-1, reads KAGVTQTPRYLIKTRGQQVTLSCSPISGHRSVSWYQQTPGQGLQFLFEYFSETQRNKGNFPGRFSGRQFSNSRSEMNVSTLELGDSALYLCASSWGLAVDEQFFGPGTRLTVL.

V is TRBV5-8 and J is TRBJ1-5, with D tentatively TRBD1 (6 bases). The V gene's germline CDR1 is SGHTS and CDR2 YDEGEE. V was cut by 1 base and J by 2 bases, with 10 bases left in between. This CDR3 comprises 15 residues. The CDR3 nucleotides are TGTGCCAGCAGCTTGTGGGGGGCGGGCAATCAGCCCCAGCATTTT. Its translation: CASSLWGAGNQPQHF.

The genes are TRBV9 and TRBJ2-5; 15 nucleotides agree with TRBD2. The CDR3 has 17 amino acids. V dropped 3 bases and J dropped 2; count of bases not matched to a gene: 5. Germline CDR1 is SGDLS and CDR2 is YYNGEE. CDR3 protein: CASSGGTSGGQQETQYF. CDR3 sequence (DNA): TGTGCCAGCAGCGGAGGGACTAGCGGGGGGCAGCAAGAGACCCAGTACTTC. The entire variable domain, with the rest obtained from reference TRBV9 and TRBJ2-5, is as follows: DSGVTQTPKHLITATGQRVTLRCSPRSGDLSVYWYQQSLDQGLQFLIQYYNGEERAKGNILERFSAQQFPDLHSELNLSSLELGDSALYFCASSGGTSGGQQETQYFGPGTRLLVL.

The CDR3 DNA reads as TGTGCCAGTAGTATAAGCGGGGGTGATCAGCCCCAGCATTTT. This gives the protein CASSISGGDQPQHF. This chain uses TRBV19 with TRBJ1-5, with a weak D call TRBD1 (5 bases). The CDR3 covers 14 residues. The germline V and J ends were trimmed by 2 bases and 5 bases, with 10 bases remaining between them. CDR1 LNHDA and CDR2 SQIVND come from the germline V gene (reference sequence).

The chain employs TRBV6-5 and TRBJ1-3; D unresolved. Germline V gene data show CDR1 as MNHEY and CDR2 as SVGAGI. The CDR3 runs to 15 residues. V lost 5 bases to trimming and J lost 2 bases, with 13 bases between them. The CDR3 DNA reads as TGTGCCAGCAGTCCGTACACCTCGACTGGAAACACCATATATTTT. It codes for CASSPYTSTGNTIYF.

This clone appeared a few times. The J gene is TRBJ2-5, the V gene TRBV11-3; maybe TRBD1 (6 bases). CDR1 SGHNT and CDR2 YENEEA come from the germline V gene. This CDR3 is 13 amino acids long. V gave up 2 bases and J gave up 5 bases, with 9 bases separating them. This chain's CDR3 is CASSLIQGETQYF. The DNA for the CDR3 is TGTGCCAGCAGCTTAATTCAGGGGGAGACCCAGTACTTC.

V and J are TRBV5-6 and TRBJ2-7, with 7 bases aligning to TRBD2. The CDR3 length is 14 residues. J lost 4 bases, V lost 4 bases, and 8 bases had no gene match. Per germline, CDR1 SGHDT and CDR2 YYEEEE. This CDR3 reads CASSPPGGGYEQYF. DNA of the CDR3: TGTGCCAGCAGCCCCCCTGGGGGAGGGTACGAGCAGTACTTC.

CDR3 region: CASSYAGGPIYEQYF. The CDR3 DNA reads TGTGCCAGCAGTTATGCCGGGGGGCCTATCTACGAGCAGTACTTC. This chain links TRBV27 with TRBJ2-7; a weak D match, TRBD2 (7 bases). In germline, CDR1 is MNHEY, CDR2 SMNVEV (reference sequence). This CDR3 contains 15 residues. The V and J ends lost 4 bases and 3 bases respectively, with 16 bases between them.

The chain recombines TRBV2 with TRBJ1-5; D call uncertain. CDR3 length: 15 residues. V lost 3 bases to trimming and J lost 0 bases, with 9 bases between them. Germline values: CDR1 SNHLY, CDR2 FYNNEI. The CDR3 DNA follows: TGTGCCAGCAGTGATGCGGACTATAGCAATCAGCCCCAGCATTTT. It is translated as CASSDADYSNQPQHF.